These 7 T cell receptor beta chains share one sample of origin, sequenced in a study of cytomegalovirus exposure and HLA in healthy donors. TCRdb's table, derived via immunoSEQ multiplex PCR, lists solely in-frame clones and lacks some. Among about 200,000 clones listed, around nine tenths were seen once. Source material: PBMCs. The receptor set was obtained from a woman younger than 35 in good health and CMV-seropositive.

The chain couples TRBV5-1 to TRBJ2-3; D is ambiguous. CDR3 size: 14 residues. Per the germline V gene, CDR1 is SGHRS and CDR2 is YFSETQ. Trimming stripped 4 bases from V and 0 bases from J, with 9 bases between. The DNA for the CDR3 is TGCGCCAGCAGCGGCCCGTCTAGCACAGATACGCAGTATTTT. It specifies CASSGPSSTDTQYF.

The V call is TRBV18, the J call TRBJ2-7; 9 nucleotides match TRBD1. The CDR3 has 16 amino acids. The V segment lost 3 bases and the J segment 7 bases; nucleotides outside the gene matches: 13. Germline V gene sequence: CDR1 KGHSH, CDR2 LQKENI. The CDR3 coding sequence is TGTGCCAGCTCACCGTTTACCGGGACAGGGTATCGAGAGCAGTACTTC. It translates to CASSPFTGTGYREQYF.

The chain combines TRBV10-3 with TRBJ2-3; 9 nucleotides align to TRBD1. This CDR3 region has 14 residues. Germline CDR1 is ENHRY and CDR2 is SYGVKD. V dropped 9 bases and J dropped 4; count of bases not matched to a gene: 8. CDR3 sequence (DNA): TGTGCCATGGGGACAGGGAGACCACCAGATACGCAGTATTTT. This encodes CAMGTGRPPDTQYF.

The chain combines TRBV2 with TRBJ2-3; 7 bases are shared with TRBD2. The CDR3 length is 17 residues. After removal of 1 base from V and 0 bases from J, the junction contained 7 bases not matched to a gene. The V gene's germline CDR1 is SNHLY and CDR2 FYNNEI. As DNA, the CDR3 is TGTGCCAGCAGTGAAGGCCCCGGGACTATTAGCACAGATACGCAGTATTTT. It specifies CASSEGPGTISTDTQYF.

The chain combines TRBV6-1 with TRBJ2-1, with TRBD1 identical over 9 bases. CDR3 length: 16 amino acids. Germline V gives CDR1 MNHNS, CDR2 SASEGT. The J segment lost 7 bases and the V segment lost 2 bases, leaving 9 bases of the junction unmatched. CDR3 residues: CASSETGTGTDNEQFF. Written as DNA, the CDR3 is TGTGCCAGCAGTGAAACCGGGACAGGGACGGATAATGAGCAGTTCTTC.

The chain couples TRBV9 to TRBJ2-2; 7 positions match TRBD1. The CDR3 is 15 residues long. Germline V gene sequence: CDR1 SGDLS, CDR2 YYNGEE. J gave up 5 bases and V 4 bases, and 8 bases lay outside the gene matches. CDR3 sequence (DNA): TGTGCCAGCAGCTCCACAGGGGTTTTGACCGGGGAGCTGTTTTTT. Amino acids: CASSSTGVLTGELFF.

This chain joins TRBV13 and TRBJ2-7; 8 positions agree with TRBD1. This CDR3 region has 13 residues. The germline gives CDR1 PRHDT, CDR2 FYEKMQ (reference sequence). After removal of 4 bases from V and 5 bases from J, the junction contained 4 bases not matched to a gene. Here the CDR3 DNA reads TGTGCCAGCAGCTCCCCGACAGGGGACGAGCAGTACTTC. Amino acids: CASSSPTGDEQYF.